This TCR beta chain was obtained from a study of OX40 agonist ivuxolimab in advanced cancers. Measured with immunoSEQ multiplex PCR; TCRdb has only the in-frame clones, and not every one. The profile shows 90,000 or so clones, around 91% of them singletons. A remark on this clone: Mismatch with germline at one junction end may stem from a read error.

Specimen: CD4+ or CD8+ T cells sorted from blood, collected in a trial of the OX40 agonist ivuxolimab. The TCR sequence derives from an adult with an advanced solid tumor such as melanoma, head and neck, liver or kidney cancer.

CDR3 region: CASSLSISGSQRNEQFF. The CDR3 DNA reads as TGTGCTAGCAGCTTATCGATTAGCGGGAGTCAAAGAAATGAGCAGTTCTTC. The V and J genes are TRBV7-7 and TRBJ2-1; 9 bases are a match to TRBD2. This CDR3 spans 17 amino acids. CDR1 is SSHAT, CDR2 FNYEAQ, per germline (reference sequence).